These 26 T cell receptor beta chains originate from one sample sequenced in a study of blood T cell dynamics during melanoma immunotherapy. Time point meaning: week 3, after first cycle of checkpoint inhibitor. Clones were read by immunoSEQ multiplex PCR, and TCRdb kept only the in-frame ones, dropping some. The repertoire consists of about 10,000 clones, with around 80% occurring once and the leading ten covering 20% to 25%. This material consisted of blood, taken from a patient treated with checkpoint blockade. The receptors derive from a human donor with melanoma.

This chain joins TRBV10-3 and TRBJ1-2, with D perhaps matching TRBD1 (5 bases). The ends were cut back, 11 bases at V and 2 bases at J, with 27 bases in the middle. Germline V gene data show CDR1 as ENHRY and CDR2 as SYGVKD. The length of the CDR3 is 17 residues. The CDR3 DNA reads TGTGCCGCCCGACCCGGGACTCAGGCAAGCGGGAACTATGGCTACACCTTC. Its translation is CAARPGTQASGNYGYTF.

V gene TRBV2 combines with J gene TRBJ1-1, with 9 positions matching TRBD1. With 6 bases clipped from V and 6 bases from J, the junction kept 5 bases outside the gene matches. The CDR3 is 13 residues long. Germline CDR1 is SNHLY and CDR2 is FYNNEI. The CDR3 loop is CASRGGQGAEAFF. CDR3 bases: TGTGCCAGCAGGGGGGGACAGGGCGCTGAAGCTTTCTTT. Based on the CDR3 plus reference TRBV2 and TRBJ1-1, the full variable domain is EPEVTQTPSHQVTQMGQEVILRCVPISNHLYFYWYRQILGQKVEFLVSFYNNEISEKSEIFDDQFSVERPDGSNFTLKIRSTKLEDSAMYFCASRGGQGAEAFFGQGTRLTVV.

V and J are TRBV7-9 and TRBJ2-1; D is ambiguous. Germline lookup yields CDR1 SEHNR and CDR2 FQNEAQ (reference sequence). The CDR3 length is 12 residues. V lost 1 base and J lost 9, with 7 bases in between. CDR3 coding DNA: TGTGCCAGCAGCTTAGTTCGTACTGAGCAGTTCTTC. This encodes CASSLVRTEQFF.

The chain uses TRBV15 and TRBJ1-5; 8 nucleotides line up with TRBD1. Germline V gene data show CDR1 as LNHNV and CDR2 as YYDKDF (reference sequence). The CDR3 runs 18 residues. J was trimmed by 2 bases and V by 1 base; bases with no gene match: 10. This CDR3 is CATSRGWTGTSGNQPQHF. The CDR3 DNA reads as TGTGCCACCAGCAGAGGTTGGACAGGGACGAGTGGCAATCAGCCCCAGCATTTT. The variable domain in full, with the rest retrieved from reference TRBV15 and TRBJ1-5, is DAMVIQNPRYQVTQFGKPVTLSCSQTLNHNVMYWYQQKSSQAPKLLFHYYDKDFNNEADTPDNFQSRRPNTSFCFLDIRSPGLGDTAMYLCATSRGWTGTSGNQPQHFGDGTRLSIL.

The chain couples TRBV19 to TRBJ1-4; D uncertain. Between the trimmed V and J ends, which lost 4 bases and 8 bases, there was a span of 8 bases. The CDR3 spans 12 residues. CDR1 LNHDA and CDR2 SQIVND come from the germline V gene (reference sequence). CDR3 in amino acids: CASSTHEEKLFF. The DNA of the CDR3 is TGTGCCAGTAGTACCCACGAGGAAAAACTGTTTTTT.

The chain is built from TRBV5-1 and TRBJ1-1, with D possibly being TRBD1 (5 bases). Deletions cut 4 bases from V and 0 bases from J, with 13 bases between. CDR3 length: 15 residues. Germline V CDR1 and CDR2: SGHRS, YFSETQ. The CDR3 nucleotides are TGCGCCAGCAGCCCCCGAACAGGCATGAACACTGAAGCTTTCTTT. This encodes CASSPRTGMNTEAFF.

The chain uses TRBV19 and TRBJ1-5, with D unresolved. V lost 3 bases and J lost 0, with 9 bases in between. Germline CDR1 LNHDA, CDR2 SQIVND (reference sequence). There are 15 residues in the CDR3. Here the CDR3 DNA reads TGTGCCAGTAGTATTGAAGCATATAGCAATCAGCCCCAGCATTTT. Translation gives CASSIEAYSNQPQHF.

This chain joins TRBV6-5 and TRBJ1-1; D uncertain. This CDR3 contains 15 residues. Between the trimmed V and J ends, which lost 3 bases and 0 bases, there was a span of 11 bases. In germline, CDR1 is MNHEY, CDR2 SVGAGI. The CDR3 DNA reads TGTGCCAGCAGTTATACTTGGTCGATGAACACTGAAGCTTTCTTT. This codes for CASSYTWSMNTEAFF.

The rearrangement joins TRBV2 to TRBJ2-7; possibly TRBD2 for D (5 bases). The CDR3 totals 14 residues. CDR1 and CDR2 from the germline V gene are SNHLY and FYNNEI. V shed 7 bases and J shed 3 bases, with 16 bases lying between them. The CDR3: CASKILETVYEQYF. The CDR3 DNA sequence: TGTGCCAGCAAAATACTAGAGACGGTCTACGAGCAGTACTTC.

The CDR3, as DNA: TGCGCCAGCAGCTCCCACGGAGTAGCGGGGGGCGCGAACACCGGGGAGCTGTTTTTT. Translating it yields CASSSHGVAGGANTGELFF. This chain links TRBV5-1 with TRBJ2-2; TRBD2 matches 10 bases. After removal of 3 bases from V and 0 bases from J, the junction contained 11 bases not matched to a gene. The germline gives CDR1 SGHRS, CDR2 YFSETQ. CDR3 length: 19 residues.

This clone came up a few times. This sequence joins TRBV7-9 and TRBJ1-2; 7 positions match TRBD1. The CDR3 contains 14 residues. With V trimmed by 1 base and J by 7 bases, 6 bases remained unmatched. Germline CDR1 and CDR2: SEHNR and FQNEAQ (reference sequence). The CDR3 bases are TGTGCCAGCAGCTTAGGCAGGGGGAGCGTTGGCTACACCTTC. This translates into CASSLGRGSVGYTF.

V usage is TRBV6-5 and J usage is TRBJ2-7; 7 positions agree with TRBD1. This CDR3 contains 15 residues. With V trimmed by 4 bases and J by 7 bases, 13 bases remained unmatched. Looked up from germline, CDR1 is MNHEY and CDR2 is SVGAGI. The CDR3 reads CASSSVRDRAREQYF. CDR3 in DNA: TGTGCCAGCAGTTCTGTCCGGGACAGAGCGCGGGAGCAGTACTTC.

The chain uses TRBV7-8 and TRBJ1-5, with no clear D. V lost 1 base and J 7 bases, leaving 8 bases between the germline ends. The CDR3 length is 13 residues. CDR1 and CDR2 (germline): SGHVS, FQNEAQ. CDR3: CASSLEGGQPQHF. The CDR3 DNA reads TGTGCCAGCAGCTTAGAGGGAGGACAGCCCCAGCATTTT.

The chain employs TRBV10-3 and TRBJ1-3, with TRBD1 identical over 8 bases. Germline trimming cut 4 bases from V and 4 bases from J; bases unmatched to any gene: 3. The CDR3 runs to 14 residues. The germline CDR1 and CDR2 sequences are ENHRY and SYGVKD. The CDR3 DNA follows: TGTGCCATCAGTGCAACAGGGGGAGGAAACACCATATATTTT. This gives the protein CAISATGGGNTIYF.

The CDR3 nucleotides are TGTGCCAGCAGTGAAGGGGGATTCTACGAGCAGTACGTC. It encodes CASSEGGFYEQYV. This chain joins TRBV6-1 and TRBJ2-7; D remains ambiguous. The CDR3 is 13 amino acids. Trimming shortened V by 1 base and J by 3 bases, and 7 bases separated the two germline ends. The germline V gene has CDR1 MNHNS and CDR2 SASEGT.

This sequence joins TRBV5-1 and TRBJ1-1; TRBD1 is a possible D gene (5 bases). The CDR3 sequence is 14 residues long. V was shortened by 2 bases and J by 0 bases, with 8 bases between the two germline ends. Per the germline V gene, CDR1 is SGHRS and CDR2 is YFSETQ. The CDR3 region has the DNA TGCGCCAGCAGCTTACCGGGACTGAACACTGAAGCTTTCTTT. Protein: CASSLPGLNTEAFF.

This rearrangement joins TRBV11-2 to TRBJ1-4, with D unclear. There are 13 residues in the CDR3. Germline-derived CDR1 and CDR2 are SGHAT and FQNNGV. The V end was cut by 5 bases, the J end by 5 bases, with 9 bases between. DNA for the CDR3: TGTGCCAGCAGCAGGGTCATCAATGAAAAACTGTTTTTT. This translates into CASSRVINEKLFF.

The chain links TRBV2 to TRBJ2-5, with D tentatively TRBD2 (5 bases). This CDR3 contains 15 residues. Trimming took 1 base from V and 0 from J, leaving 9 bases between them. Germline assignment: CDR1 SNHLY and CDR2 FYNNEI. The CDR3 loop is CASSEDRTHQETQYF. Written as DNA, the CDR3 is TGTGCCAGCAGTGAAGATAGGACTCACCAAGAGACCCAGTACTTC.

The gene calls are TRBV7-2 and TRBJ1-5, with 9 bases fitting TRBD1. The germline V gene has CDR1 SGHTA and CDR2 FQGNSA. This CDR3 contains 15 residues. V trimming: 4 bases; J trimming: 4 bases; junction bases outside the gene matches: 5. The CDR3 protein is CASSSRTGVNQPQHF. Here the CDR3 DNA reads TGTGCCAGCAGCTCCCGGACAGGGGTGAATCAGCCCCAGCATTTT.

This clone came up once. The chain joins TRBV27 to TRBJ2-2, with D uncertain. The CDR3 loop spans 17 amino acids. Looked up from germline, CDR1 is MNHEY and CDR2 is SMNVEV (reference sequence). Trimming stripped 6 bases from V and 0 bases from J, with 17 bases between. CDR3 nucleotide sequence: TGTGCCAGCAGGGCCCATTCAACCTCCGCGAACACCGGGGAGCTGTTTTTT. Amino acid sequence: CASRAHSTSANTGELFF.

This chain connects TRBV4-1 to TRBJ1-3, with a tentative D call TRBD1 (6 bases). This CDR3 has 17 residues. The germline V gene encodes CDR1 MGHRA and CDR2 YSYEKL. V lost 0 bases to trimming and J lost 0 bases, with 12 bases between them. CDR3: CASSQEGLTGSGNTIYF. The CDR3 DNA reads TGCGCCAGCAGCCAAGAAGGGCTGACAGGCTCTGGAAACACCATATATTTT.

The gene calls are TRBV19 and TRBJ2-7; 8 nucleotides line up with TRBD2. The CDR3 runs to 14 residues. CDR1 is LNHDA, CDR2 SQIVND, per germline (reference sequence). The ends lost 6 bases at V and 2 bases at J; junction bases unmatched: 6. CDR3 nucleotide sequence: TGTGCCAGTAGCCTGACTAGCGATGCCTACGAGCAGTACTTC. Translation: CASSLTSDAYEQYF.

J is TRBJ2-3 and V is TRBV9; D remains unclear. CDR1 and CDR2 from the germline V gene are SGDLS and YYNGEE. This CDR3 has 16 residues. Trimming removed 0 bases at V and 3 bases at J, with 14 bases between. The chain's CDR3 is CASSVGRSGGTDTQYF. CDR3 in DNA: TGTGCCAGCAGCGTAGGTAGGAGTGGTGGAACAGATACGCAGTATTTT.

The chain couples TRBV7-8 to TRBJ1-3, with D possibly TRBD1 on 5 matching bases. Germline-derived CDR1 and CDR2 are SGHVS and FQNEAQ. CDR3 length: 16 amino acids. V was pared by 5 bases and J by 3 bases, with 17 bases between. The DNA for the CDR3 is TGTGCCAGCAGCCCCCTCTCGGCAGGGAATGGAAACACCATATATTTT. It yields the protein CASSPLSAGNGNTIYF.

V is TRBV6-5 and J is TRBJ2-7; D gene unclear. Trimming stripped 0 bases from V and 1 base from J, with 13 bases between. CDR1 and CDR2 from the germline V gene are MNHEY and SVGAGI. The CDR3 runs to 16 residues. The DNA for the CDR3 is TGTGCCAGCAGTTACTCCCCGCCAGGTCGGTCCTACGAGCAGTACGTC. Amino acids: CASSYSPPGRSYEQYV.

CDR3 in amino acids: CAWSGFGNTDTQYF. For the CDR3, the DNA is TGTGCCTGGAGTGGGTTCGGAAACACAGATACGCAGTATTTT. The chain joins TRBV30 to TRBJ2-3; no reliable D call. The germline V and J ends were trimmed by 1 base and 2 bases, with 10 bases remaining between them. The CDR3 is made up of 14 amino acids. Germline CDR1 reads GTSNPN; CDR2 reads SVGIG (reference sequence).